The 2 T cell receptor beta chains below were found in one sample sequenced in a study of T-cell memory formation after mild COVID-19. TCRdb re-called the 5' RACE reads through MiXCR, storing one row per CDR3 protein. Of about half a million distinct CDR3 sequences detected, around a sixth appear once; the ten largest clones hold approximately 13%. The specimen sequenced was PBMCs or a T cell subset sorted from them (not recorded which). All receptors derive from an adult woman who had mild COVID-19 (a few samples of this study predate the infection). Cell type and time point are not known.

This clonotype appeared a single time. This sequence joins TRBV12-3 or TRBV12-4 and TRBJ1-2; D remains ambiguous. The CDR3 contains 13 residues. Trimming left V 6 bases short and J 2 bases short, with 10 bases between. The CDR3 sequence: CASSSNPNYGYTF. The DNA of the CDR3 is TGTGCCAGCAGCAGCAACCCAAACTATGGCTACACCTTC.

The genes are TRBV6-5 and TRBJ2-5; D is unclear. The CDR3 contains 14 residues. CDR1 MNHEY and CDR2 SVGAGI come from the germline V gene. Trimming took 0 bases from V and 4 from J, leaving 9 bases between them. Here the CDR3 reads CASSYSVQAETQYF. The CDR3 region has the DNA TGTGCCAGCAGTTACTCTGTTCAGGCAGAGACCCAGTACTTC.